The rows below give T cell receptor beta chains drawn from one sample of a study of cytomegalovirus exposure and HLA in healthy donors. Here immunoSEQ multiplex PCR was the method, and the copy in TCRdb shows in-frame clones only, minus some. This table holds approximately 150,000 clones, approximately 80% found once. Sequencing input: PBMCs. These receptors were collected from a woman in her thirties in good health and CMV-seronegative. Both conserved end residues are part of each CDR3. A D gene is named only where the DNA matches it firmly. Size values are once, few and many counts, or a class for expanded clones, and some rows have none.

>TRBJ2-3|-|TRBV2|-
CASDRESSTDTQYF
TGTGCCAGCGACAGAGAGTCTAGCACAGATACGCAGTATTTT
>TRBJ1-2|-|TRBV30|once
CAGGNSSYGGYTF
TGTGCCGGAGGGAACAGCAGCTATGGAGGCTACACCTTC
>TRBJ1-1|-|TRBV9|-
CASSSMNTEAFF
TGTGCCAGCAGTAGCATGAACACTGAAGCTTTCTTT
>TRBJ2-2|-|TRBV9|-
CASSVATGELFF
TGTGCCAGCAGCGTAGCTACCGGGGAGCTGTTTTTT
>TRBJ2-7|-|TRBV9|-
CASSPLEGPSEQYF
TGTGCCAGCAGCCCCCTGGAGGGACCTAGCGAGCAGTACTTC
>TRBJ1-1|-|TRBV2|once
CASTPGGGGGAFF
TGTGCCAGCACCCCCGGGGGGGGCGGAGGGGCTTTCTTT
>TRBJ2-6|TRBD1|TRBV6-4|-
CASWTGRGSGANVLTF
TGTGCCAGCTGGACAGGTCGGGGCTCTGGGGCCAACGTCCTGACTTTC
>TRBJ1-2|TRBD1|TRBV6-5|-
CASSPQGGGYTF
TGTGCCAGCAGCCCCCAGGGGGGCGGCTACACCTTC
>TRBJ2-5|TRBD2|TRBV6-1|-
CASSEMSGSQETQYF
TGTGCCAGCAGTGAAATGAGCGGGAGTCAAGAGACCCAGTACTTC
>TRBJ1-2|TRBD1|TRBV27|-
CASSETGGRSGYTF
TGTGCCAGCAGTGAGACAGGGGGGCGAAGTGGCTACACCTTC
>TRBJ1-5|TRBD1|TRBV5-1|-
CASSLGGTVDQPQHF
TGCGCCAGCAGCTTGGGTGGGACAGTGGATCAGCCCCAGCATTTT
>TRBJ2-3|-|TRBV5-5|few
CASLRTSTDTQYF
TGTGCCAGCTTAAGAACTAGCACAGATACGCAGTATTTT
>TRBJ2-7|TRBD1|TRBV7-9|-
CASSLERTGDRYEQYF
TGTGCCAGCAGCTTAGAAAGGACAGGGGACCGTTACGAGCAGTACTTC
>TRBJ2-7|-|TRBV6-7|-
CASRSGFKSEQYF
TGTGCCAGCAGGTCAGGTTTCAAGAGCGAGCAGTACTTC
>TRBJ1-2|-|TRBV30|-
CACLQLYGYTF
TGTGCCTGTTTACAGTTGTATGGCTACACCTTC
>TRBJ2-4|TRBD2|TRBV11-2|-
CASSLAATSGFGIQYF
TGTGCCAGCAGCTTAGCGGCGACTAGCGGGTTTGGCATTCAGTACTTC
>TRBJ2-1|TRBD2|TRBV19|-
CASAGTSGTSQFF
TGTGCCAGTGCAGGGACTAGCGGTACATCGCAGTTCTTC
>TRBJ2-1|TRBD2|TRBV12-5|-
CASGFRGGPNNEQFF
TGTGCTAGTGGTTTCCGGGGGGGGCCCAACAATGAGCAGTTCTTC
>TRBJ2-5|-|TRBV10-3|-
CAITSDSEGPQETQYF
TGTGCCATCACCTCGGACTCTGAGGGTCCACAAGAGACCCAGTACTTC
>TRBJ2-5|TRBD1|TRBV5-1|-
CASSPGQGLVNQETQYF
TGCGCCAGCAGCCCGGGACAGGGACTTGTGAATCAAGAGACCCAGTACTTC
>TRBJ1-2|TRBD1|TRBV15|-
CATSRERDRSNYGYTF
TGTGCCACCAGCAGAGAACGGGACAGATCTAACTATGGCTACACCTTC
>TRBJ1-1|-|TRBV6-5|-
CASILSGSLGTEAFF
TGTGCCAGCATCTTGTCAGGGTCATTGGGGACTGAAGCTTTCTTT
>TRBJ2-2|TRBD1|TRBV9|-
CASSDRGSVAGELFF
TGTGCCAGCAGCGACAGGGGGAGTGTGGCCGGGGAGCTGTTTTTT
>TRBJ2-3|-|TRBV28|-
CASSWDKAGPDTQYF
TGTGCCAGCAGTTGGGACAAGGCAGGACCAGATACGCAGTATTTT
>TRBJ2-1|TRBD2|TRBV4-2|-
CASSQVLAGGPGEQFF
TGTGCCAGCAGCCAAGTTTTAGCGGGAGGGCCGGGTGAGCAGTTCTTC
>TRBJ1-1|-|TRBV4-2|-
CASSHGEGEAFF
TGTGCCAGCAGCCACGGGGAGGGTGAGGCTTTCTTT
>TRBJ1-1|TRBD1|TRBV6-5|-
CASRTGTTEAFF
TGTGCCAGCAGGACAGGGACCACTGAAGCTTTCTTT
>TRBJ1-3|-|TRBV10-3|-
CAISQQDTGNTIYF
TGTGCCATCAGTCAACAGGATACTGGAAACACCATATATTTT
>TRBJ2-1|TRBD1|TRBV5-1|-
CASSYRTGSNEQFF
TGCGCCAGCAGCTACCGGACAGGGAGCAATGAGCAGTTCTTC
>TRBJ1-1|-|TRBV5-6|few
CASSWREGGNTEAFF
TGTGCCAGCAGTTGGAGGGAAGGCGGAAACACTGAAGCTTTCTTT
>TRBJ1-4|-|TRBV28|-
CASRVNEKLFF
TGTGCCAGCCGGGTTAATGAAAAACTGTTTTTT
>TRBJ2-5|-|TRBV9|few
CASSVEGLQETQYF
TGTGCCAGCAGCGTAGAGGGACTCCAAGAGACCCAGTACTTC
>TRBJ2-2|-|TRBV7-8|-
CASSPFVSGELFF
TGTGCCAGCAGCCCATTTGTGTCCGGGGAGCTGTTTTTT
>TRBJ1-2|TRBD1|TRBV5-1|-
CASSSTGQYGYTF
TGCGCCAGCAGCTCCACGGGACAGTACGGCTACACCTTC
>TRBJ1-1|TRBD1|TRBV10-1|-
CSGTGYNTEAFF
TGCTCCGGGACAGGGTATAACACTGAAGCTTTCTTT
>TRBJ1-5|TRBD1|TRBV9|-
CASSGQGSNQPQHF
TGTGCCAGCAGCGGACAGGGGAGCAATCAGCCCCAGCATTTT
>TRBJ2-7|TRBD1|TRBV28|-
CASSPNGQGACEQYF
TGTGCCAGCAGCCCAAATGGACAGGGGGCGTGCGAGCAGTACTTC
>TRBJ2-5|TRBD1|TRBV30|-
CAWSGQAGGLETQYF
TGTGCCTGGAGTGGACAGGCAGGGGGCCTAGAGACCCAGTACTTC
>TRBJ1-1|-|TRBV27|-
CASSLVGRGWARDTEAFF
TGTGCCAGCAGTTTGGTTGGGAGGGGATGGGCAAGGGACACTGAAGCTTTCTTT
>TRBJ2-4|-|TRBV28|-
CASSLSGMSNIQYF
TGTGCCAGCAGTTTATCAGGGATGAGTAACATTCAGTACTTC
>TRBJ2-7|TRBD1|TRBV7-9|few
CASSLPGQGSYEQYF
TGTGCCAGCAGCTTACCGGGACAGGGTTCATACGAGCAGTACTTC
>TRBJ2-7|TRBD2|TRBV27|-
CASSALAGGYEQYF
TGTGCCAGCAGTGCACTAGCGGGGGGCTACGAGCAGTACTTC
>TRBJ1-2|-|TRBV7-9|-
CASSFSEGGDYGYPF
TGTGCCAGCAGCTTCTCCGAGGGAGGAGACTATGGCTACCCCTTC
>TRBJ2-3|-|TRBV9|-
CASSPIRTDTQYF
TGTGCCAGCAGCCCCATCCGCACAGATACGCAGTATTTT
>TRBJ2-1|-|TRBV5-6|few
CASSFQVEQFF
TGTGCCAGCAGCTTTCAGGTAGAGCAGTTCTTC
>TRBJ2-1|-|TRBV7-9|-
CASSLVVSYNEQFF
TGTGCCAGCAGCTTAGTTGTGTCTTACAATGAGCAGTTCTTC
>TRBJ1-1|-|TRBV29-1|-
CSVEDWSMNTEAFF
TGCAGCGTTGAAGATTGGAGCATGAACACTGAAGCTTTCTTT
>TRBJ2-7|-|TRBV27|-
CASSLFGGEQYF
TGTGCCAGCAGTTTATTCGGGGGCGAGCAGTACTTC
>TRBJ2-7|TRBD1|TRBV15|-
CATSSLRDRSHEQYF
TGTGCCACCAGCAGCCTCCGGGACAGGAGCCACGAGCAGTACTTC
>TRBJ1-2|-|TRBV12-5|-
CASAFRSSGIPATNYGYTF
TGTGCTAGTGCCTTCAGGTCTTCAGGGATTCCGGCGACTAACTATGGCTACACCTTC
>TRBJ2-5|TRBD2|TRBV10-3|once
CAISEGSGETQYF
TGTGCCATCAGTGAGGGTAGCGGGGAGACCCAGTACTTC
>TRBJ1-1|-|TRBV5-1|-
CASSLEPRATEAFF
TGCGCCAGCAGCTTGGAACCCAGGGCTACTGAAGCTTTCTTT
>TRBJ1-6|TRBD1|TRBV7-8|-
CASSLGAGTGPYNSPLHF
TGTGCCAGCAGCTTAGGTGCCGGGACAGGGCCCTATAATTCACCCCTCCACTTT
>TRBJ1-4|TRBD1|TRBV5-1|-
CASSPGTGDEKLFF
TGCGCCAGCAGCCCCGGGACAGGGGATGAAAAACTGTTTTTT
>TRBJ2-5|-|TRBV2|few
CASKPPTGEAQYF
TGTGCCAGCAAGCCCCCGACTGGAGAGGCCCAGTACTTC